These 8 T cell receptor beta chains share one sample of origin, sequenced in a study of metastatic and nonmetastatic thyroid tumors (TCRdb year 2020). No patient had received any treatment before thyroid surgery. Library generation was performed with PCR. This sample was sequenced with an Illumina HiSeq 4000. The raw public data were reprocessed by TCRdb itself: fastp quality trimming at Q25, MiXCR clonotype calling, in-frame beta chains only. The sample records some 15,000 clones, approximately 3.9% of which are singletons. Roughly 29% of the sample comes from the top ten. Source material: tumor tissue. These receptors were obtained from a female donor with papillary thyroid cancer or a benign thyroid nodule (not recorded which). Some clones in this sample may be carry-over from other donors' samples.

This clone was seen repeatedly, ten times or more. The J gene is TRBJ2-7, the V gene TRBV12-3 or TRBV12-4; TRBD1 aligns across 8 bases. J gave up 6 bases and V 0 bases, and 7 bases lay outside the gene matches. This CDR3 is 15 amino acids long. CDR3 residues: CASSLARTGLSEQYF. The CDR3, as DNA: TGTGCCAGCAGTTTAGCTAGGACAGGGTTGAGCGAGCAGTACTTC.

This rearrangement joins TRBV6-4 to TRBJ2-2; weak D call: TRBD1 (5 bases). Germline V gene lookup returns CDR1 MRHNA and CDR2 SNTAGT. This CDR3 has 15 residues. Trimming removed 10 bases at V and 3 bases at J, with 18 bases between. In nucleotides, the CDR3 is TGTGCCACCACACCTTCAGGGATGGACACCGGGGAGCTGTTTTTT. It codes for CATTPSGMDTGELFF.

This clone was observed a handful of times. V is TRBV6-2 or TRBV6-3 and J is TRBJ2-2, with 8 bases that match TRBD1. Germline-derived CDR1 and CDR2 are MNHEY and SVGEGT. With 6 bases clipped from V and 2 bases from J, the junction kept 11 bases outside the gene matches. There are 17 residues in the CDR3. CDR3 protein: CASRPGQGLVNTGELFF. DNA for the CDR3: TGTGCCAGCAGACCCGGACAGGGACTCGTAAACACCGGGGAGCTGTTTTTT.

By sample share, this clone is medium-sized. The chain joins TRBV7-3 to TRBJ2-2; D is ambiguous. Germline V gene lookup returns CDR1 SGHTA and CDR2 FQGTGA. The CDR3 has 13 amino acids. Trimming took off 6 bases at V and 6 bases at J, with 11 bases between the two ends. This CDR3 reads CASRDQVAGELFF. The CDR3 bases are TGTGCCAGCAGAGACCAGGTGGCCGGGGAGCTGTTTTTT.

This clone came up a few times. The chain recombines TRBV6-1 with TRBJ1-1; D gene unclear. Germline V lookup: CDR1 MNHNS, CDR2 SASEGT. The CDR3 consists of 13 residues. Trimming took 2 bases from V and 2 from J, leaving 6 bases between them. CDR3: CASSERENTEAFF. In nucleotides, the CDR3 is TGTGCCAGCAGTGAACGGGAAAACACTGAAGCTTTCTTT.

There are a few counts of this clone. The V call is TRBV3-1, the J call TRBJ2-1, with a weak D call TRBD2 (5 bases). V lost 5 bases and J 0 bases, leaving 17 bases between the germline ends. This CDR3 comprises 17 residues. Germline loops: CDR1 LGHDT, CDR2 YNNKEL (reference sequence). The CDR3 bases are TGTGCCAGCAGCGCCGAGTTCTCAGCGGTCTCCTACAATGAGCAGTTCTTC. It translates to CASSAEFSAVSYNEQFF.

This rearrangement joins TRBV28 to TRBJ2-7; 7 bases line up with TRBD2. V was pared by 7 bases and J by 3 bases, with 6 bases of the junction left unmatched. Per the germline V gene, CDR1 is MDHEN and CDR2 is SYDVKM. This CDR3 is 13 amino acids long. The CDR3 DNA reads as TGTGCCAGCACAAGCGGGACTAACTACGAGCAGTACTTC. This translates into CASTSGTNYEQYF.

In this sample, this clone turned up a few times. The V and J genes are TRBV12-3 or TRBV12-4 and TRBJ1-6; D is undetermined. Trimming took off 5 bases at V and 14 bases at J, with 13 bases between the two ends. This CDR3 has 12 residues. The CDR3 bases are TGTGCCAGCAGTCCTTCGCCAGTGGCCCTCCACTTT. Translation: CASSPSPVALHF.